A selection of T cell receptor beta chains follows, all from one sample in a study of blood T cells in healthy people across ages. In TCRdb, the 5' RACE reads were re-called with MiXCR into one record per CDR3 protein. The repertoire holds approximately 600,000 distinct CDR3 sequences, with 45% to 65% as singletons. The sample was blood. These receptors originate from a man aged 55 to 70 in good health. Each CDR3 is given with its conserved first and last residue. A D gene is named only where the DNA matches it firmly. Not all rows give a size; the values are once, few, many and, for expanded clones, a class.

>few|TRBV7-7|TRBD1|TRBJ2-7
TGTGCCAGCAGCCAGAGCGGACAGGGAGAGCCCTACGAGCAGTACTTC
CASSQSGQGEPYEQYF
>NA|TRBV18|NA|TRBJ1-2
TGTGCCAGCTCACCAGAGGCTCGGTCCTATGGCTACACCTTC
CASSPEARSYGYTF
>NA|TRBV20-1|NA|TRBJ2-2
TGCAGTGCGCAGGTGGCCTGGGATTACACCGGGGAGCTGTTTTTT
CSAQVAWDYTGELFF
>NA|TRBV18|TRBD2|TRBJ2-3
TGTGCCAGCTCACCATTTTCTGGCGGGGGAGCACAGTCGGATACGCAGTATTTT
CASSPFSGGGAQSDTQYF
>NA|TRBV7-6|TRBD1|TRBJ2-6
TGTGCCAGCAGCCAAGGACAGGGCCGCACTGGGGCCAACGTCCCGACTTTC
CASSQGQGRTGANVPTF
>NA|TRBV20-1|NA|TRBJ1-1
TGCAGTGCTAGCGGACGGTCGGAAACTGAAGCTTTCTTT
CSASGRSETEAFF
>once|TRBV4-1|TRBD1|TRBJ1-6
TGCGCCAGCAGCCAAGCAGGGGGCGCAGATAATTCACCCCTCCACTTT
CASSQAGGADNSPLHF
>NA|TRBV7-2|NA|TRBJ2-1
TGTGCCAGCGGAAGGCAGGCCGGGATCGCATACAATGAGCAGTTCTTC
CASGRQAGIAYNEQFF
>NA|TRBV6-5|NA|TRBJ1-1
TGTGCCAGCAGTTACGTTGGTGGAGGGGGTACTGAAGCTTTCTTT
CASSYVGGGGTEAFF
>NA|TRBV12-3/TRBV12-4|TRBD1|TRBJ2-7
TGTGCCAGCAGGACAGGGGTTCACGACGAGCAGTACTTC
CASRTGVHDEQYF
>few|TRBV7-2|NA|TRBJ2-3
TGTGCCAGCAGCAGAAGCGGGCGAGGGAATACGCAGTATTTT
CASSRSGRGNTQYF
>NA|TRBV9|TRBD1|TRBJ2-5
TGTGCCAGCAGTGGGACAGGGGCGCCGATGTTCCAGACCCAGTACTTC
CASSGTGAPMFQTQYF
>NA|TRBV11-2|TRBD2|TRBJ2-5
TGTGCCAGCAGCCCTCGTGGGGGACTACGAACCCAAGAGACCCAGTACTTC
CASSPRGGLRTQETQYF
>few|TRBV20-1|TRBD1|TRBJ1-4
TGCAGTGCTAGGGAGACAGGGACGGTTGAAAAACTGTTTTTT
CSARETGTVEKLFF
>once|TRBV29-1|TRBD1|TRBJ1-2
TGCAGCGCCCGGACAGGGATTGGCTACACCTTC
CSARTGIGYTF
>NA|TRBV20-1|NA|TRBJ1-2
TGCAGTGCTAGAGGTGCCCCGGTTTCAACCTCGTCTGGCTACACCTTC
CSARGAPVSTSSGYTF
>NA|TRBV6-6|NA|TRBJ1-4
TGTGCCAGCACTGTCGGGGATGCAACTAATGAAAAACTGTTTTTT
CASTVGDATNEKLFF
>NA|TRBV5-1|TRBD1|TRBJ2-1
TGCGCCAGCCAGGACAGGGTTAGCAATGAGCAGTTCTTC
CASQDRVSNEQFF
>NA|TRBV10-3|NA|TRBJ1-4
TGTGCCATCAACCCTGGGATGGGTGAAAAACTGTTTTTT
CAINPGMGEKLFF
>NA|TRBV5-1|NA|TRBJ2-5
TGCGCCAGCAGCTTGGAGGTAGGGGAAGGAGAGACCCAGTACTTC
CASSLEVGEGETQYF
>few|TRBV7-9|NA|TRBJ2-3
TGTGCCAGCAGCTACTGGGTAGATACGCAGTATTTT
CASSYWVDTQYF
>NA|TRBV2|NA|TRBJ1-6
TGTGCCAGCAGGGCTTCCGACGGATCTAATTCACCCCTCCACTTT
CASRASDGSNSPLHF
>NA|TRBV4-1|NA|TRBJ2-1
TGCGCCAGCAGCCAAGAAGAAAATTTTCGGTACAATGAGCAGTTCTTC
CASSQEENFRYNEQFF
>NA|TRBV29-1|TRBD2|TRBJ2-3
TGCAGCGTTCACACTAGCGGGGGCCCTGTACATACGCAGTATTTT
CSVHTSGGPVHTQYF
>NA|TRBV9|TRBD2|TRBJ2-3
TGTGCCAGCAGCGTTAGGGGGACTAGCGGGGGTCCCACAGATACGCAGTATTTT
CASSVRGTSGGPTDTQYF